Listed below are T cell receptor beta chains from one sample, sequenced in a study of blood T cell repertoires in COVID-19. TCRdb's table, derived via immunoSEQ multiplex PCR, lists solely in-frame clones and lacks some. This table has 250,000 to 300,000 clones, about nine tenths appearing once. The sequenced material came from PBMCs or T cells enriched from blood (not recorded which). Receptors were obtained from a human donor in a cohort exposed to, infected with or recovered from COVID-19 (not recorded which). The donor label of this sample is uncertain. Each CDR3 is given with its conserved first and last residue. D genes are given only for firm matches. The size entry is marked missing in some rows and otherwise reads once, few, many or a size class.

V,size,D,J,CDR3,DNA
TRBV6-6,few,TRBD1,TRBJ1-1,CASSPRAQDRGSVASAFF,TGTGCCAGCAGTCCCCGGGCCCAGGACAGGGGGTCGGTGGCCAGCGCTTTCTTT
TRBV5-8,NA,NA,TRBJ2-7,CASSGDIDEQYF,TGTGCCAGCAGCGGGGACATTGACGAGCAGTACTTC
TRBV2,NA,NA,TRBJ1-4,CASSDSLRDTATNEKLFF,TGTGCCAGCAGCGACTCCTTAAGGGACACTGCAACTAATGAAAAACTGTTTTTT
TRBV27,NA,NA,TRBJ1-5,CASSSGVGQPQHF,TGTGCCAGCAGCTCAGGGGTAGGACAGCCCCAGCATTTT
TRBV30,NA,NA,TRBJ1-1,CAWSASGNTEAFF,TGTGCCTGGAGCGCTTCCGGGAACACTGAAGCTTTCTTT
TRBV5-1,few,TRBD2,TRBJ2-5,CASSPQTSGGETQYF,TGCGCCAGCAGCCCCCAGACTAGCGGAGGAGAGACCCAGTACTTC
TRBV27,NA,NA,TRBJ1-1,CASRPVGNTEAFF,TGTGCCAGCAGGCCCGTCGGGAACACTGAAGCTTTCTTT
TRBV7-2,few,NA,TRBJ1-5,CASSLEARNQPQHF,TGTGCCAGCAGCTTAGAAGCTCGCAATCAGCCCCAGCATTTT
TRBV10-3,NA,TRBD2,TRBJ2-3,CAISERLAGGQVTDTQYF,TGTGCCATCAGTGAGCGGCTAGCGGGGGGGCAGGTCACAGATACGCAGTATTTT
TRBV30,NA,TRBD1,TRBJ2-1,CAWSYSYKGGDEQFF,TGTGCCTGGAGTTATTCCTACAAAGGGGGCGATGAGCAGTTCTTC
TRBV5-4,NA,NA,TRBJ2-1,CASSLAGLAPNEQFF,TGTGCCAGCAGCTTGGCGGGACTTGCCCCCAATGAGCAGTTCTTC
TRBV9,NA,NA,TRBJ2-1,CASSMNRAPSYNEQFF,TGTGCCAGCAGCATGAACAGGGCACCATCCTACAATGAGCAGTTCTTC
TRBV12-5,NA,TRBD2,TRBJ2-1,CASGLVLGLAGGKNEQFF,TGTGCTAGTGGTTTGGTATTAGGCCTAGCGGGGGGGAAAAATGAGCAGTTCTTC
TRBV7-3,few,NA,TRBJ2-3,CASSLIGTDTQYF,TGTGCCAGCAGCTTAATCGGTACAGATACGCAGTATTTT
TRBV10-3,NA,TRBD1,TRBJ2-3,CAIAVGGSDTQYF,TGTGCCATCGCTGTAGGGGGCTCAGATACGCAGTATTTT
TRBV27,NA,TRBD1,TRBJ2-1,CATTTGGLNEQFF,TGTGCCACCACGACAGGGGGTCTCAATGAGCAGTTCTTC
TRBV5-4,NA,TRBD1,TRBJ2-4,CASSIGQGAIKNIQYF,TGTGCCAGCAGTATTGGACAGGGGGCGATCAAAAACATTCAGTACTTC
TRBV19,once,NA,TRBJ1-5,CASSWTANQPQHF,TGTGCCAGCTCTTGGACAGCCAATCAGCCCCAGCATTTT
TRBV20-1,NA,NA,TRBJ1-2,CSASLGRGNVGYTF,TGCAGTGCTAGTCTTGGGAGGGGAAATGTGGGCTACACCTTC
TRBV18,NA,NA,TRBJ1-4,CASSSQRANEKLFF,TGTGCCAGCTCATCTCAGAGGGCTAATGAAAAACTGTTTTTT
TRBV12-5,NA,TRBD2,TRBJ2-1,CASGPGLAGINEQFF,TGTGCTAGTGGTCCCGGACTAGCGGGGATAAATGAGCAGTTCTTC
TRBV12-5,NA,TRBD1,TRBJ2-7,CASGLEAGGVDEQYF,TGTGCTAGTGGTTTGGAGGCAGGGGGCGTGGACGAGCAGTACTTC
TRBV19,NA,TRBD2,TRBJ2-1,CASSITSGGSSYNEQFF,TGTGCCAGTAGTATTACTAGCGGGGGGAGCTCCTACAATGAGCAGTTCTTC
TRBV27,NA,TRBD1,TRBJ1-1,CASSPGGAAEAFF,TGTGCCAGCAGCCCAGGGGGCGCCGCTGAAGCTTTCTTT
TRBV21-1,NA,NA,TRBJ2-7,CASSTPAGTREGCAYF,TGTGCCAGCAGCACCCCCGCCGGGACAAGGGAGGGCTGTGCGTACTTC